This T cell receptor beta chain was recovered during a study of beta chain features in type 1 diabetes. The investigators reverse transcribed all of the isolated RNA, so they sequenced expressed TCRB transcripts. Measured with immunoSEQ multiplex PCR; TCRdb has only the in-frame clones, and not every one. The data contain about 710,000 clones, about an eighth of them singletons. The V gene's germline CDR1 is SGHRS and CDR2 YFSETQ. V shed 2 bases, J shed 10 bases, and the junction held 7 bases outside the gene matches. CDR3 length equals 14 residues. A few counts support this clone. As yet, its antigen is unknown. Notes on the study in general: For Type 1 diabetes patients, all four CD4+ subsets carried TCRB CDR3s that were moderately but significantly shorter.

This clonotype originated in a man between 18 and 35 years old with type 1 diabetes. The sequenced sample consisted of naive CD4+ T cells from blood. The V gene is TRBV5-1, the J gene TRBJ2-1; 9 positions agree with TRBD2. CDR3 protein: CASSFGGLASEQFF. In nucleotides, the CDR3 is TGCGCCAGCAGCTTTGGGGGACTAGCAAGCGAGCAGTTCTTC.